The rows below give T cell receptor beta chains drawn from one sample of a study of control samples from healthy donors and cancer patients. Sequencing used immunoSEQ multiplex PCR; TCRdb keeps in-frame clones, though not all of them. Here the sample spans about 110,000 clones, less than 95% being singletons. Sequencing was carried out using blood. The receptors shown here come from a human donor in good health. The donor label of this sample is uncertain. CDR3s include the opening cysteine and the closing phenylalanine or tryptophan. D genes are given only for firm matches. Size is stated for part of the rows, as once, few or many counts, or as a class when the clone is expanded.

abundance: -; d_gene: -; v_gene: TRBV7-2; j_gene: TRBJ1-2; CDR3nt: TGTGCCAGCAGCTTAGGCGTTGGCGTCTATGGCTACACCTTC; CDR3aa: CASSLGVGVYGYTF
abundance: -; d_gene: -; v_gene: TRBV6-5; j_gene: TRBJ1-2; CDR3nt: TGTGCAACCAAACCTTCGAATGGCTACACCTTC; CDR3aa: CATKPSNGYTF
abundance: -; d_gene: -; v_gene: TRBV15; j_gene: TRBJ1-1; CDR3nt: TGTGCCACCAGCCCTCGACGGCACAACACTGAAGCTTTCTTT; CDR3aa: CATSPRRHNTEAFF
abundance: -; d_gene: -; v_gene: TRBV12-3/TRBV12-4; j_gene: TRBJ1-2; CDR3nt: TGTGCCAGCAGTAATGGGTTAGTCTATGGCTACACCTTC; CDR3aa: CASSNGLVYGYTF
abundance: -; d_gene: TRBD1; v_gene: TRBV7-9; j_gene: TRBJ2-2; CDR3nt: TGTGCCAGCAGCGACTCCGGGACAGGGAACACCGGGGAGCTGTTTTTT; CDR3aa: CASSDSGTGNTGELFF
abundance: -; d_gene: -; v_gene: TRBV9; j_gene: TRBJ2-7; CDR3nt: TGTGCCAGCAGCGTACGGCCAGCCGCCTCCTACGAGCAGTACTTC; CDR3aa: CASSVRPAASYEQYF
abundance: once; d_gene: -; v_gene: TRBV4-3; j_gene: TRBJ1-1; CDR3nt: TGCGCCAGCAGCCAAGGGGCAACACTGAACACTGAAGCTTTCTTT; CDR3aa: CASSQGATLNTEAFF
abundance: -; d_gene: TRBD2; v_gene: TRBV6-5; j_gene: TRBJ2-3; CDR3nt: TGTGCCAGCAGCGGGACTAGTGGTTTGGATACGCAGTATTTT; CDR3aa: CASSGTSGLDTQYF
abundance: -; d_gene: -; v_gene: TRBV14; j_gene: TRBJ1-2; CDR3nt: TGTGCCAGCAGCCAAGGGGGCTTTGGCTACACCTTC; CDR3aa: CASSQGGFGYTF
abundance: -; d_gene: TRBD1; v_gene: TRBV10-3; j_gene: TRBJ1-2; CDR3nt: TGTGCCATCAGTCAGGGGGGACTCTATGGCTACACCTTC; CDR3aa: CAISQGGLYGYTF